Sequencing of this T cell receptor (beta chain) was carried out in a study of blood T cell repertoires in COVID-19. Study overall: Specimens from acute and convalescent COVID-19 originated in the United States, Italy and Spain. PBMCs, B-cell-depleted T cells, or T cells provided the cDNA or gDNA that made up the material.

Original processing notes: Using reference gene primer amplification, nucleated cell counts were estimated. Here immunoSEQ multiplex PCR was the method, and the copy in TCRdb shows in-frame clones only, minus some. V and J calls and clone size are as listed in that table; D and trimming were resolved from the DNA. This table has 200,000 to 300,000 clones, 82% appearing once. This CDR3 is 15 amino acids long. The germline gives CDR1 SNHLY, CDR2 FYNNEI. V was trimmed by 6 bases and J by 1 base, leaving 15 bases between them. The sequence was obtained from a woman aged 18-29 years with acute or convalescent COVID-19. The chain is built from TRBV2 and TRBJ1-1, with D possibly being TRBD1 (5 bases). Sequences were obtained from peripheral blood. CDR3: CASRGRQGGNTEAFF. CDR3 coding DNA: TGTGCCAGCAGGGGCCGCCAGGGCGGGAACACTGAAGCTTTCTTT. Full variable domain (remainder filled in from reference TRBV2 and TRBJ1-1): EPEVTQTPSHQVTQMGQEVILRCVPISNHLYFYWYRQILGQKVEFLVSFYNNEISEKSEIFDDQFSVERPDGSNFTLKIRSTKLEDSAMYFCASRGRQGGNTEAFFGQGTRLTVV.